The sequence of this TCR beta chain was determined in a study of T cell repertoires in cytomegalovirus infection. Study details: Alongside well-studied HLA-B-restricted CMV epitopes, recently identified HLA-C-restricted CMV epitopes were also used. Public TCR beta signatures indicated both CMV infection and matching HLA type.

Findings and caveats of the study: Summed frequency of shared TCR beta families picked out CMV carriers who also had the relevant HLA. HLA-C-restricted CMV-specific TCR beta clonotypes prevailed in the ex vivo response.

Germline assignment: CDR1 LNHDA and CDR2 SQIVND (reference sequence). V shed 3 bases and J 3 bases; nucleotides not matched to a gene: 3. The CDR3 consists of 14 residues. This clonotype was counted between two and nine times. As yet, its antigen is unknown. TCRdb itself ran the reads through MiXCR, one entry per CDR3 protein. The sample carries some 700,000 distinct CDR3 sequences, 30% to 40% recorded once. This receptor was taken from a human donor in good health (CMV status not recorded). Some clones in this sample may be carry-over from other donors' samples. This chain links TRBV19 with TRBJ2-5, with 8 bases fitting TRBD1. The sample in question was cultured PBMCs, obtained from culture after CMV antigen stimulation. The chain's CDR3 is CASSINRGEETQYF. In DNA, the CDR3 is TGTGCCAGTAGTATCAACAGGGGGGAAGAGACCCAGTACTTC.